There are a few counts of the clone carrying this T cell receptor (beta chain). Its specificity is unknown. Clones were sequenced by immunoSEQ multiplex PCR, and TCRdb holds only the in-frame ones, with some missing. Found here are approximately 73,000 clones, 84% of them singletons; the top ten hold approximately 9.8%. This sample was included in a study of T cell responses to AZD1222 COVID-19 vaccine. Study background: The analysis combined second doses at about 4 or about 12 weeks.

Study-level results: Females outnumbered males among donors, who were mostly white British; clonal diversity was possibly underestimated. No day 14 peak samples; only post-peak repertoires were characterized.

The ends were cut back, 1 base at V and 1 base at J, with 8 bases in the middle. This CDR3 has 15 residues. The germline V gene encodes CDR1 SGHTA and CDR2 FQGNSA. The clonotype originates from an adult in good health. The rearrangement uses TRBV7-2 and TRBJ1-3; no clear D. Here the sequenced sample was peripheral blood, taken on day 0 of AZD1222 vaccination. The CDR3, as DNA: TGTGCCAGCAGCTTAGTGTCGGGGTCTGGAAACACCATATATTTT. This translates into CASSLVSGSGNTIYF.